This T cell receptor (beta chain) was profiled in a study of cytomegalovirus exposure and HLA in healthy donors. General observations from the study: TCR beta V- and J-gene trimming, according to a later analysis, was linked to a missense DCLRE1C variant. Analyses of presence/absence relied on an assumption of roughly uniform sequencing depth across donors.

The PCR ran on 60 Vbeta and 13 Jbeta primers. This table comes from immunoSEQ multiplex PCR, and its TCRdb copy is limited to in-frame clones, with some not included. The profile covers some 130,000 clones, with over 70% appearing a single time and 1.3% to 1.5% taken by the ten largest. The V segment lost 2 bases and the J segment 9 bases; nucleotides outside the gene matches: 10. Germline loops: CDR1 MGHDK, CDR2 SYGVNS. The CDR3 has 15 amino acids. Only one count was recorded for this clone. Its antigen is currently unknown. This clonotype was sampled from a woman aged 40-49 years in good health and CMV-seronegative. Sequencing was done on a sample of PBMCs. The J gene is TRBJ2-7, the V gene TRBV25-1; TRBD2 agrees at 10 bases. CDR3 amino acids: CASSEASGGAIVQYF. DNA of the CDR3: TGTGCCAGCAGTGAAGCCAGCGGGGGGGCCATAGTGCAGTACTTC.